The TCR beta chain under discussion was sequenced for a study of response to subunit inactivated influenza vaccine. The CDR3 is 16 residues long. The V gene lost 1 base and the J gene lost 3 bases, with 16 bases spanning the gap. CDR1 SGHTA and CDR2 FQGNSA come from the germline V gene. TCRdb re-analysed the RT-PCR reads in MiXCR, keeping a single row per CDR3 protein. The sample shows hundreds of thousands of distinct CDR3 sequences, 9.5% to 13% of them seen only once. The study's findings and limits: New T cells are recruited in small numbers by each seasonal influenza vaccination, according to the authors' suggestion.

This clonotype was detected only a few times. The antigen remains undetermined. This TCR derives from a man aged 50 or older who received an inactivated influenza vaccine. J is TRBJ2-7 and V is TRBV7-2; perhaps TRBD2 as D (5 bases). The material was PBMCs from blood, obtained about 40 days after vaccination. The CDR3 coding sequence is TGTGCCAGCAGCTTAGGTTCGGGATCTACTATCTACGAGCAGTACTTC. It yields the protein CASSLGSGSTIYEQYF.